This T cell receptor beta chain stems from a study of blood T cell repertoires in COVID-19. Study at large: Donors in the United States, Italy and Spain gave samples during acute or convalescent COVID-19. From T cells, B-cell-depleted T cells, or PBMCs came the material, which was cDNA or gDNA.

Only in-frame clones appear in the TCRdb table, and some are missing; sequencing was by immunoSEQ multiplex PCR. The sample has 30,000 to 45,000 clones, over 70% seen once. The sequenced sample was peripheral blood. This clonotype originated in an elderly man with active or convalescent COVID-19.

CDR3 bases: TGTGCCAGCAGCTTGGTACACCAGGACACTGAAGCTTTCTTT. Its protein product is CASSLVHQDTEAFF. The rearrangement uses TRBV5-6 and TRBJ1-1; D call uncertain. CDR3 length equals 14 residues. The germline V gene encodes CDR1 SGHDT and CDR2 YYEEEE. Trimming removed 0 bases from V and 3 bases from J, with 9 bases in between.